This T cell receptor (beta chain) derives from a study of cytomegalovirus exposure and HLA in healthy donors. For the study at large: In terms of ancestry, the Caucasian-associated cluster contained roughly 80% of the roughly 400 genotyped donors. General study points: For most TCR beta V segments, an earlier analysis put the productive rate at about 87% or about 30% of the time. Reportedly, fewer N-insertions than the approximately 700-donor mean appeared in an Asian-associated ancestry cluster in a later analysis. Later analysis suggested most CMV-associated TCR beta chains were HLA-restricted.

In the case of this clone: Its antigen is currently unknown.

Per germline, CDR1 MGHRA and CDR2 YSYEKL. CDR3 length equals 15 residues. The V and J ends lost 1 base and 4 bases, in that order; junction bases with no gene match: 5. PCR was performed using 60 Vbeta and 13 Jbeta primers. Measured with immunoSEQ multiplex PCR; TCRdb has only the in-frame clones, and not every one. The table lists over 100,000 clones, around 73% of them singletons. The rearrangement joins TRBV4-1 to TRBJ2-7, with 9 bases aligning to TRBD2. Sequencing was carried out using PBMCs. The receptor comes from a woman in her thirties or forties in good health and CMV-seronegative. The CDR3 DNA follows: TGCGCCAGCAGCCAAGGTTCTAGCGGGACATACGAGCAGTACTTC. It yields the protein CASSQGSSGTYEQYF.